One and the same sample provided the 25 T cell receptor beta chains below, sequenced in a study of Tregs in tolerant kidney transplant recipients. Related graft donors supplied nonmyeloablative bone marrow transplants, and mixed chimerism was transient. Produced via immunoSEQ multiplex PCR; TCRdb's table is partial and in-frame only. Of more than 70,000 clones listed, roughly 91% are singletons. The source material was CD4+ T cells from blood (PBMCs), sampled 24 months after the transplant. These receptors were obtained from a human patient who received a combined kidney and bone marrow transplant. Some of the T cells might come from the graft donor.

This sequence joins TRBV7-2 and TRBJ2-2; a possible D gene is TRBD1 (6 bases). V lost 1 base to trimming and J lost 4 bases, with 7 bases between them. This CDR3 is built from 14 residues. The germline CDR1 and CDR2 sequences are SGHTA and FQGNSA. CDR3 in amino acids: CASSLVGGTGELFF. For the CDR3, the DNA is TGTGCCAGCAGCTTAGTAGGGGGCACCGGGGAGCTGTTTTTT.

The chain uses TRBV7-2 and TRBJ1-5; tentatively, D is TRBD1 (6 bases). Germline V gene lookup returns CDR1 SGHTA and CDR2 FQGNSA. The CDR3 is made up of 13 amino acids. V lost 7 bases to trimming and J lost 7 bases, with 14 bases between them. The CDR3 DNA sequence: TGTGCCAGCACGACAGGCCCAGGGCAGCCCCAGCATTTT. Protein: CASTTGPGQPQHF.

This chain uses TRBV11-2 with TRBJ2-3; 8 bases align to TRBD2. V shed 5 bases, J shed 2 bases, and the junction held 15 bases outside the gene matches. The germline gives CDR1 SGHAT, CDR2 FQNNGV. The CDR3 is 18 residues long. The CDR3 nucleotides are TGTGCCAGCAGCCCAATAGCGGGACGCTACTCATACACAGATACGCAGTATTTT. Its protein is CASSPIAGRYSYTDTQYF.

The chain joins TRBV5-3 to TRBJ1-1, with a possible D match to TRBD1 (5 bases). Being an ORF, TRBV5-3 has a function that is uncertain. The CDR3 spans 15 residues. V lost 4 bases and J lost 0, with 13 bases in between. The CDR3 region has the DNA TGTGCCAGAAGCACTAATCAGGGAATGAACACTGAAGCTTTCTTT. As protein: CARSTNQGMNTEAFF.

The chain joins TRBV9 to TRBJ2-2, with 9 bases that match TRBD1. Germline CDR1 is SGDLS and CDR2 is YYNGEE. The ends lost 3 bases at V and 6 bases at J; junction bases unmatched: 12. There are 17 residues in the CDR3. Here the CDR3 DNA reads TGTGCCAGCAGCGGCAACAGGGGGCAGGGAATAGCCGGGGAGCTGTTTTTT. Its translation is CASSGNRGQGIAGELFF.

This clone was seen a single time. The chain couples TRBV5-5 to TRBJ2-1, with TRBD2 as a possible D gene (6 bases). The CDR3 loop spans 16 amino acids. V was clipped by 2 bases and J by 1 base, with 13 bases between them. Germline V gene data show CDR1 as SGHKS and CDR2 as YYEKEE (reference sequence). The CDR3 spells CASSFTGTLSYNEQFF. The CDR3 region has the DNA TGTGCCAGCAGCTTTACCGGGACTCTTTCCTACAATGAGCAGTTCTTC.

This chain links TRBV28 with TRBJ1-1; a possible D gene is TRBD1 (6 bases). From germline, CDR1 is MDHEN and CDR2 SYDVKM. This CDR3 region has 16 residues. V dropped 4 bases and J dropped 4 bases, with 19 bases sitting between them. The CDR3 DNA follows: TGTGCCAGCAGTTGGGGACAAACGTTTCAGACCACTGAAGCTTTCTTT. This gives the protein CASSWGQTFQTTEAFF. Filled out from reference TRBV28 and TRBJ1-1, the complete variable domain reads DVKVTQSSRYLVKRTGEKVFLECVQDMDHENMFWYRQDPGLGLRLIYFSYDVKMKEKGDIPEGYSVSREKKERFSLILESASTNQTSMYLCASSWGQTFQTTEAFFGQGTRLTVV.

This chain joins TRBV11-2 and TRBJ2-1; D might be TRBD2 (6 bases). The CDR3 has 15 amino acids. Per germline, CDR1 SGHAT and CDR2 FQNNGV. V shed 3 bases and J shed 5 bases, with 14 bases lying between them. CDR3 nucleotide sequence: TGTGCCAGCAGCTTTTCCGGGACGGGGGACAATGAGCAGTTCTTC. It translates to CASSFSGTGDNEQFF.

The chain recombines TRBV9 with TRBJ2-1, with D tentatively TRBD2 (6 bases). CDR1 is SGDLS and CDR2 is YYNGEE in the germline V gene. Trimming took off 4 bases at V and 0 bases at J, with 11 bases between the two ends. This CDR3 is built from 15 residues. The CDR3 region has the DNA TGTGCCAGCAGCCCCTATAGCGGCTCCTACAATGAGCAGTTCTTC. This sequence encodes CASSPYSGSYNEQFF.

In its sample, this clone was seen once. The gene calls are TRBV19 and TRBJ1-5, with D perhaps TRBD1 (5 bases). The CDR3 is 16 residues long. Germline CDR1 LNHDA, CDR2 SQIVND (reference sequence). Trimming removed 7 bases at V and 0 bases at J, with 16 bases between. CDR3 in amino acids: CASIRGVGRSNQPQHF. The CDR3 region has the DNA TGTGCCAGTATTAGGGGCGTCGGTCGTAGCAATCAGCCCCAGCATTTT. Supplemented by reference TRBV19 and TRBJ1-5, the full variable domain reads DGGITQSPKYLFRKEGQNVTLSCEQNLNHDAMYWYRQDPGQGLRLIYYSQIVNDFQKGDIAEGYSVSREKKESFPLTVTSAQKNPTAFYLCASIRGVGRSNQPQHFGDGTRLSIL.

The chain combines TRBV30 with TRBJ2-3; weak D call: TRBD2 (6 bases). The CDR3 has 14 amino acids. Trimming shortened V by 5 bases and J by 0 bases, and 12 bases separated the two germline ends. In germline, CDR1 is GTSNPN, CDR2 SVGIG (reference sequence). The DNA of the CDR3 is TGTGCCTGGTGGGACTTCCCTAGCACAGATACGCAGTATTTT. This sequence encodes CAWWDFPSTDTQYF. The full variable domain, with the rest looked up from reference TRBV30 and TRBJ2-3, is SQTIHQWPATLVQPVGSPLSLECTVEGTSNPNLYWYRQAAGRGLQLLFYSVGIGQISSEVPQNLSASRPQDRQFILSSKKLLLSDSGFYLCAWWDFPSTDTQYFGPGTRLTVL.

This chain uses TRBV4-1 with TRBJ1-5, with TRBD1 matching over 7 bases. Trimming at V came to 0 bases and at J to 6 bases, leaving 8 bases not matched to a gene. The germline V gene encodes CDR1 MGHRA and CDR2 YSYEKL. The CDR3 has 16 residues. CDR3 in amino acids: CASSQDLTGRIQPQHF. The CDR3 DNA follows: TGCGCCAGCAGCCAAGATCTGACAGGGCGGATTCAGCCCCAGCATTTT.

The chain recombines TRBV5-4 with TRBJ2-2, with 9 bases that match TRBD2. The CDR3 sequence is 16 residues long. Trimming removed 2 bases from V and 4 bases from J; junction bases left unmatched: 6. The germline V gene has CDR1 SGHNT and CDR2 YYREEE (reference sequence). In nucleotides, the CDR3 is TGTGCCAGCAGCTTCCAGCGGGGGGCCGGCACCGGGGAGCTGTTTTTT. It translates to CASSFQRGAGTGELFF.

CDR3 DNA sequence: TGTGCCAGCAGTGCCAGGGGTAATTCACCCCTCCACTTT. Protein product: CASSARGNSPLHF. This sequence joins TRBV25-1 and TRBJ1-6, with a tentative D call TRBD1 (6 bases). The ends were cut back, 4 bases at V and 6 bases at J, with 7 bases in the middle. The V gene's germline CDR1 is MGHDK and CDR2 SYGVNS. The CDR3 covers 13 residues.

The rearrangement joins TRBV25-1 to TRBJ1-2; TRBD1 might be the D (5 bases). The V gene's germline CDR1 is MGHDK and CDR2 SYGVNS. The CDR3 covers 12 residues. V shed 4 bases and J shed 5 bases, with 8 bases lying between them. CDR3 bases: TGTGCCAGCAGTGGGGGCCTATATGGCTACACCTTC. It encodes CASSGGLYGYTF.

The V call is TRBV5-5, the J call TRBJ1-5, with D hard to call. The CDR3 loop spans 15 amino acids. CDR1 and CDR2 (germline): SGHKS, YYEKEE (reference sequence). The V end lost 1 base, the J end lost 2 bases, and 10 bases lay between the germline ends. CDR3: CASSLMAGGNQPQHF. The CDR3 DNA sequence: TGTGCCAGCAGCTTGATGGCAGGTGGCAATCAGCCCCAGCATTTT.

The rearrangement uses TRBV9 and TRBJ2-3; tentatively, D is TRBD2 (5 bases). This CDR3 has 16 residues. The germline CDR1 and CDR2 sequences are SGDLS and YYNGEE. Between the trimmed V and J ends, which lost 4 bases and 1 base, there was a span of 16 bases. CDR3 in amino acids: CASSPSEARGTDTQYF. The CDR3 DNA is TGTGCCAGCAGCCCCTCGGAAGCGAGGGGCACAGATACGCAGTATTTT.

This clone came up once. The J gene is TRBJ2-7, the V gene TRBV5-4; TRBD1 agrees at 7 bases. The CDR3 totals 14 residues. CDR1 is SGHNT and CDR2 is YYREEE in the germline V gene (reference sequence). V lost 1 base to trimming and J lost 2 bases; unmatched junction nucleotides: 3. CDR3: CASSLRQGPYEQYF. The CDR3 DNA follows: TGTGCCAGCAGCTTGAGACAGGGCCCCTACGAGCAGTACTTC.

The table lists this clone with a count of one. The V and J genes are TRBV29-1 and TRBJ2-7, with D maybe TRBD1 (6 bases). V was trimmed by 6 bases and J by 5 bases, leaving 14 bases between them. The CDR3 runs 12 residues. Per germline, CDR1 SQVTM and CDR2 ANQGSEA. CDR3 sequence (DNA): TGCAGCGTCACCGGGACACTGGACGAGCAGTACTTC. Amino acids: CSVTGTLDEQYF.

The CDR3 nucleotides read TGTGCCAGCGGGGCGTCCTATGGCTACACCTTC. As protein: CASGASYGYTF. The chain links TRBV6-5 to TRBJ1-2; D is possibly TRBD1 (5 bases). The CDR3 is 11 amino acids. The V end lost 8 bases, the J end lost 4 bases, and 8 bases lay between the germline ends. Germline CDR1 and CDR2: MNHEY and SVGAGI.

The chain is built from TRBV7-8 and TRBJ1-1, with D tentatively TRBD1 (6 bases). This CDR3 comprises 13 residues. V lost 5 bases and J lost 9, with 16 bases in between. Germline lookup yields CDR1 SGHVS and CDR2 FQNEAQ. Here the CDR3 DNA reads TGTGCCAGCAGCGCTAGACAGGTTGGTAAAGCTTTCTTT. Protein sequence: CASSARQVGKAFF. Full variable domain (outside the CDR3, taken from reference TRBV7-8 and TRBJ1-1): GAGVSQSPRYKVAKRGQDVALRCDPISGHVSLFWYQQALGQGPEFLTYFQNEAQLDKSGLPSDRFFAERPEGSVSTLKIQRTQQEDSAVYLCASSARQVGKAFFGQGTRLTVV.

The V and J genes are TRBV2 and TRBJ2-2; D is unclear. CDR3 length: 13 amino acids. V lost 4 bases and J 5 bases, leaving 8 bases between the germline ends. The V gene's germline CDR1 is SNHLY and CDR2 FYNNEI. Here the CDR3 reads CASSVWRTGELFF. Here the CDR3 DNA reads TGTGCCAGCAGTGTTTGGCGGACCGGGGAGCTGTTTTTT.

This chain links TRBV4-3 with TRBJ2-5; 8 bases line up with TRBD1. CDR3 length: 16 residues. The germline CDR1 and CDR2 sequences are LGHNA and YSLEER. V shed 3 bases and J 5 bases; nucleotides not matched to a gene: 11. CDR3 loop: CASSHPTGGGRETQYF. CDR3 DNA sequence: TGCGCCAGCAGCCACCCCACAGGGGGAGGAAGGGAGACCCAGTACTTC.

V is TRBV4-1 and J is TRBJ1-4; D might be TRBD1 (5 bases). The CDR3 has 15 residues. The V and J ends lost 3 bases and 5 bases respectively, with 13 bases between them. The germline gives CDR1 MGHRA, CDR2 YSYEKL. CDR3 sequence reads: CASSQLGGWNEKLFF. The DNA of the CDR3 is TGCGCCAGCAGCCAGCTCGGGGGGTGGAATGAAAAACTGTTTTTT.

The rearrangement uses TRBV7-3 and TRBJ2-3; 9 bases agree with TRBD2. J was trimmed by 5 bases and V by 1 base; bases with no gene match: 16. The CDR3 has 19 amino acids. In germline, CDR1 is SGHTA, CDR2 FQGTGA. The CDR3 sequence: CASSLMSGTSGRRVDTQYF. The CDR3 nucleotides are TGTGCCAGCAGCTTAATGAGTGGAACGAGCGGGAGGAGGGTAGATACGCAGTATTTT. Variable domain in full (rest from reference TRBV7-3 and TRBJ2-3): GAGVSQTPSNKVTEKGKYVELRCDPISGHTALYWYRQSLGQGPEFLIYFQGTGAADDSGLPNDRFFAVRPEGSVSTLKIQRTERGDSAVYLCASSLMSGTSGRRVDTQYFGPGTRLTVL.